This T cell receptor (beta chain) was recorded in a study of cytomegalovirus exposure and HLA in healthy donors. Study-level points and caveats: Most TCR sequences were seen very rarely across donors, but some public TCRs occurred in many.

V dropped 5 bases and J dropped 4; count of bases not matched to a gene: 18. CDR1 and CDR2 (germline): MNHEY, SMNVEV (reference sequence). The CDR3 spans 19 residues. Generated by immunoSEQ multiplex PCR, the TCRdb table keeps only in-frame clones and is missing some. The sample has 300,000 to 400,000 clones, 86% seen once. As for this clone: Antigen unknown.

V and J are TRBV27 and TRBJ1-5; 9 bases map to TRBD1. This sequence was found in a woman aged 18 to 35 in good health and CMV-seronegative. The sequenced sample was PBMCs. The CDR3: CASSPLDRGRWPLNQPQHF. CDR3 bases: TGTGCCAGCAGTCCGCTCGACAGGGGGAGGTGGCCCCTAAATCAGCCCCAGCATTTT.